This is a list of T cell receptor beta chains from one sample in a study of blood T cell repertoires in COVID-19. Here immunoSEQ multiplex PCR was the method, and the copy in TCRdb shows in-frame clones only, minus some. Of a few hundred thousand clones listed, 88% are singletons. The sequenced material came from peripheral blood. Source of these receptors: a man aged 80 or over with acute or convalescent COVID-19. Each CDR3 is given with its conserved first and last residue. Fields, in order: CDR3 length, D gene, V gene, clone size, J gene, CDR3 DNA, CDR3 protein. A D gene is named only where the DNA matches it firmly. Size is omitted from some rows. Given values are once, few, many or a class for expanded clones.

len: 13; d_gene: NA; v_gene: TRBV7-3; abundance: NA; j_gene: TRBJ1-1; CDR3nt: TGTGCCAGCAGCTTCGACAGAACCACTGAAGCTTTCTTT; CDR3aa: CASSFDRTTEAFF
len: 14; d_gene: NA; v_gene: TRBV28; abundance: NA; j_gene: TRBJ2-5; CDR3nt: TGTGCCAGCAGTTTAGGGGGGAGAGAAGAGACCCAGTACTTC; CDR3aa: CASSLGGREETQYF
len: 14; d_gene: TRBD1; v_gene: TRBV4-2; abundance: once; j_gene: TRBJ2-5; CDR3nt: TGTGCCAGCAGCCAGGACAGGGCACAAGAGACCCAGTACTTC; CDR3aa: CASSQDRAQETQYF
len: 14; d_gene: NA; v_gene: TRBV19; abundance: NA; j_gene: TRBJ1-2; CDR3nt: TGTGCCAGTAACGCGGTCGGGTATGGCTATGGCTACACCTTC; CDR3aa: CASNAVGYGYGYTF
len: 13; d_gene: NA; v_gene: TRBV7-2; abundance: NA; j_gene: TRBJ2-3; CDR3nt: TGTGCCAGCAGCTTGGGCGTAGCAGATACGCAGTATTTT; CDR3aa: CASSLGVADTQYF
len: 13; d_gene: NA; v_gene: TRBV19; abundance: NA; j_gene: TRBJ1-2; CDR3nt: TGTGCCAGTAGTATCAAGAGTAACTATGGCTACACCTTC; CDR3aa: CASSIKSNYGYTF
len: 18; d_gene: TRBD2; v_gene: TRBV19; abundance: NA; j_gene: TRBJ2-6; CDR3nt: TGTGCCAGTAGTATCCTAGCGGGAGTCCTCTCTGGGGCCAACGTCCTGACTTTC; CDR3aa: CASSILAGVLSGANVLTF
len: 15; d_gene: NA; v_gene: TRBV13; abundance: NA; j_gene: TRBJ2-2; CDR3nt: TGTGCCAGCAGCTTTATCAGCGAGAACACCGGGGAGCTGTTTTTT; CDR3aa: CASSFISENTGELFF
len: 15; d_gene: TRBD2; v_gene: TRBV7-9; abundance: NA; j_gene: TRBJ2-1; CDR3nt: TGTGCCAGCAGCTTAACAGCGGGATCCTACAATGAGCAGTTCTTC; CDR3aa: CASSLTAGSYNEQFF
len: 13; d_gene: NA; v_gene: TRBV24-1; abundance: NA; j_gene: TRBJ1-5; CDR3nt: TGTGCCACCAGCGACAGGTACAATCAGCCCCAGCATTTT; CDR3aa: CATSDRYNQPQHF
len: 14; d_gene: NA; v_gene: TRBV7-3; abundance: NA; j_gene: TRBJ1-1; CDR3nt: TGTGCCAGCAGCCTGGGACACCCGAACACTGAAGCTTTCTTT; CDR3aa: CASSLGHPNTEAFF
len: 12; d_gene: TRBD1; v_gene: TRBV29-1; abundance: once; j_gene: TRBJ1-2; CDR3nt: TGCAGCGTCGGACAGGGGGCGACGGGCTACACCTTC; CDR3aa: CSVGQGATGYTF
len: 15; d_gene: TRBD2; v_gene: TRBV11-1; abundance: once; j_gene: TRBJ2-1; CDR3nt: TGTGCCAGCAGATCTAGCGGGGGGGCCTACAATGAGCAGTTCTTC; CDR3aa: CASRSSGGAYNEQFF
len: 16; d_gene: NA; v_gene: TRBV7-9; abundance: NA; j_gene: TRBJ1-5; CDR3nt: TGTGCCAGCAGCTTAGGGGCAGGCGCCCCTGATCAGCCCCAGCATTTT; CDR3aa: CASSLGAGAPDQPQHF
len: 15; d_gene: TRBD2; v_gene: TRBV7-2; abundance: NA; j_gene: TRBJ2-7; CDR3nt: TGTGCCAGCAGCTTAGGTCCGGGACTAGCTAAACCTCAGTACTTC; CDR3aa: CASSLGPGLAKPQYF
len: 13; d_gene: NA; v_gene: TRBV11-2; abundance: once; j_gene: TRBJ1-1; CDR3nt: TGTGCCAGCAGCTTAGTGAGGAACACTGAAGCTTTCTTT; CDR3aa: CASSLVRNTEAFF
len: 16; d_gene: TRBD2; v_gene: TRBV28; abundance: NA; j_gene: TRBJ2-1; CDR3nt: TGTGCCAGCAGTATTCTAGCGGGAGGTTCCTACAATGAGCAGTTCTTC; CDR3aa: CASSILAGGSYNEQFF
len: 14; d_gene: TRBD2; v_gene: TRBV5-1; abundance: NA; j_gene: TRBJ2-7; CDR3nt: TGCGCCAGCAGCTTGGTGACTAGCGGTAACGAGCAGTACTTC; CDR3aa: CASSLVTSGNEQYF
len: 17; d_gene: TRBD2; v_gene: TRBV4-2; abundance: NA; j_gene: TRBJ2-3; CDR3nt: TGTGCCAGCAGCCAAGGTTCGATCCTAGCGGGATCAGATACGCAGTATTTT; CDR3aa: CASSQGSILAGSDTQYF
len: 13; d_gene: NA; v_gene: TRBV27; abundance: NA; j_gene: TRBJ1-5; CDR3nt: TGTGCCAGCAGTTTAAGAGGTTATCAGCCCCAGCATTTT; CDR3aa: CASSLRGYQPQHF
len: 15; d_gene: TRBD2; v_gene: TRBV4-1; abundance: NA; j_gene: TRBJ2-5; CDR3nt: TGCGCCAGCAGAAGGCTAGCGGGAAACGGGGAGACCCAGTACTTC; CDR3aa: CASRRLAGNGETQYF
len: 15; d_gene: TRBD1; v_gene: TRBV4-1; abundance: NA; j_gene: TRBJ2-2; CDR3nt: TGCGCCAGCAGCCGAGGACAGGGCAACACCGGGGAGCTGTTTTTT; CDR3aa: CASSRGQGNTGELFF
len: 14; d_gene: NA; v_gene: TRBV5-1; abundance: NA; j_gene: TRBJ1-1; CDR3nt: TGCGCCAGCAGCCCCTCGACGGGGAACACTGAAGCTTTCTTT; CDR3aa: CASSPSTGNTEAFF
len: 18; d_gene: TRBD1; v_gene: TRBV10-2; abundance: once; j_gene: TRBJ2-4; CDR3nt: TGCGCCAGCAGTGAGTCAGGGGGGACAGGGGCGATCAAAAACATTCAGTACTTC; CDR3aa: CASSESGGTGAIKNIQYF
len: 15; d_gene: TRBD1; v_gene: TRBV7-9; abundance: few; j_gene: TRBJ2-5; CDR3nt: TGTGCCAGCAGCAAATACCGGGACAGCCAAGAGACCCAGTACTTC; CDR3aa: CASSKYRDSQETQYF
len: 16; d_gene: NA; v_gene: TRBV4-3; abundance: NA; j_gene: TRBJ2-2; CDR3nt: TGCGCCAGCAGCCAAGACGAGACAATGAACACCGGGGAGCTGTTTTTT; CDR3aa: CASSQDETMNTGELFF
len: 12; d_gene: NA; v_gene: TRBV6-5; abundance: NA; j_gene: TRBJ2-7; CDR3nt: TGTGCCAGCAGGAAGAGCTCCTACGAGCAGTACTTC; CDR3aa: CASRKSSYEQYF
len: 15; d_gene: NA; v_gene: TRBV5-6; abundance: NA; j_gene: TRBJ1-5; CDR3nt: TGTGCCAGCAGCCTGCGGACAGCCCCAAATCAGCCCCAGCATTTT; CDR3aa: CASSLRTAPNQPQHF
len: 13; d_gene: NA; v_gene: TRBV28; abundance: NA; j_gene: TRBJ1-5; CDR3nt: TGTGCCAGCAGTTTACAGGTGTATGAGCCCCAGCATTTT; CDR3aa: CASSLQVYEPQHF
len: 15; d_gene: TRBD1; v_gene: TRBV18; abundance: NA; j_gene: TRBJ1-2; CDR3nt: TGTGCCAGCTCACGATCTGACAGGGGGGACTATGGCTACACCTTC; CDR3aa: CASSRSDRGDYGYTF
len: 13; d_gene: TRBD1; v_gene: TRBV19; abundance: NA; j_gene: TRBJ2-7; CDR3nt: TGTGCCAGTAGTCAGGACAGGGACTACGAGCAGTACTTC; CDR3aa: CASSQDRDYEQYF
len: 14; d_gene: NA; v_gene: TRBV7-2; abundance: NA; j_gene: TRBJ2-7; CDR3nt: TGTGCCAGCAGCCCGACTGGGGGCTTGAACGAGCAGTACTTC; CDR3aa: CASSPTGGLNEQYF
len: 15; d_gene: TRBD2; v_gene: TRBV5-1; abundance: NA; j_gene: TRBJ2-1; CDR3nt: TGCGCCAGCAGCCAGACTAGCGGACGACTGAATGAGCAGTTCTTC; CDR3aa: CASSQTSGRLNEQFF
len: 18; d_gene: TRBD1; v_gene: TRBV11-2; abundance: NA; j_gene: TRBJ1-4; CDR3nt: TGTGCCAGCAGCTTAGCCTTACAGGGGACCTCAACTAATGAAAAACTGTTTTTT; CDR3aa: CASSLALQGTSTNEKLFF
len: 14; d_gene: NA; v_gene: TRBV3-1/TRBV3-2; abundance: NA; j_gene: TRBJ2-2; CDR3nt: TGTGCCAGCAGCCAGCCCCAGGGGACCGGGGAGCTGTTTTTT; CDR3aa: CASSQPQGTGELFF
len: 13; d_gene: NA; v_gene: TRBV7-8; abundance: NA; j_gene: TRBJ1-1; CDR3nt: TGTGCCAGCAGCTCCAGAACGGGGACTGAAGCTTTCTTT; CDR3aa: CASSSRTGTEAFF
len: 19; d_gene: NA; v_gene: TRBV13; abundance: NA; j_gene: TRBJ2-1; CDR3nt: TGTGCCAGCAGCCCCGGCGGAGGGGCGGGATCGGCGCCCGACGGTGAGCAGTTCTTC; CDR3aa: CASSPGGGAGSAPDGEQFF
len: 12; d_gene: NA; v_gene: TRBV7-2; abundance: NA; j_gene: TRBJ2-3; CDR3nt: TGTGCCAGCAGCTATGGCCTTAATACGCAGTATTTT; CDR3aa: CASSYGLNTQYF
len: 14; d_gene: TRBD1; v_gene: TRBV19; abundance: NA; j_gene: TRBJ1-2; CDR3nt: TGTGCCAGTACCTCGACAGGGTTGTACTATGGCTACACCTTC; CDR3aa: CASTSTGLYYGYTF
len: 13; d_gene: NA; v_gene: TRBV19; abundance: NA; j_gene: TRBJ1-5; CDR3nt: TGTGCCAGTAGTAAATCGGTCAATCAGCCCCAGCATTTT; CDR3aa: CASSKSVNQPQHF
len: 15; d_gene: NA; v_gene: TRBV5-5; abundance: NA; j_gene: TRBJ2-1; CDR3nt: TGTGCCAGCAGCTCCGACAGTAACTCCTACAATGAGCAGTTCTTC; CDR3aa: CASSSDSNSYNEQFF
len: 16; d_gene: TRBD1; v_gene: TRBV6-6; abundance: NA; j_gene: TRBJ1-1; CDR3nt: TGTGCCAGCAGAGGGACAGATGGACCCAAGAACACTGAAGCTTTCTTT; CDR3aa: CASRGTDGPKNTEAFF
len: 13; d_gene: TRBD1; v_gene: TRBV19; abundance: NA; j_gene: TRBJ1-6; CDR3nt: TGTGCCAGTATGGGACAGGGTCATTCACCCCTCCACTTT; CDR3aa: CASMGQGHSPLHF
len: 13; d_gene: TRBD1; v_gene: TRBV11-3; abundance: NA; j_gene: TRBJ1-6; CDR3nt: TGTGCCAGCGTGACAGGGGAAACTTCACCCCTCCACTTT; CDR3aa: CASVTGETSPLHF
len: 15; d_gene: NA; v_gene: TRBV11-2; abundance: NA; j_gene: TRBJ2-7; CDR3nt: TGTGCCAGCAGCTTCTGGGGTGGTCGAGGGCTCGAGCAGTACTTC; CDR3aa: CASSFWGGRGLEQYF